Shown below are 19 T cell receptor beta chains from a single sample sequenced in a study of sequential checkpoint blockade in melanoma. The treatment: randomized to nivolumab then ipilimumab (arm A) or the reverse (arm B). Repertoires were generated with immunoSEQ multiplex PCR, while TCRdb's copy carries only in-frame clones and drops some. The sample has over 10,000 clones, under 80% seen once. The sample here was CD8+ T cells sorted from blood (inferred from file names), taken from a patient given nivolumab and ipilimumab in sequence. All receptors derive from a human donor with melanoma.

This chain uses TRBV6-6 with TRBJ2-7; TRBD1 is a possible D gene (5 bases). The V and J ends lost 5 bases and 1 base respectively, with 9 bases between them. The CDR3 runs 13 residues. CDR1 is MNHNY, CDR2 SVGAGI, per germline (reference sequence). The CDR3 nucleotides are TGTGCCAGCAGTCTACAGGAATCCTACGAGCAGTACGTC. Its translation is CASSLQESYEQYV.

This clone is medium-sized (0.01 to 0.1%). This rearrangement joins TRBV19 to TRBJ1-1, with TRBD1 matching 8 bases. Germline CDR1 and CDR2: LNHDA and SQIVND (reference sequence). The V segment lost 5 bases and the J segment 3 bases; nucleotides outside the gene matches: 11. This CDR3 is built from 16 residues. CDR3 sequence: CASSLSQGAFHTEAFF. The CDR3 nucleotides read TGTGCCAGTAGTTTGTCGCAGGGGGCTTTTCACACTGAAGCTTTCTTT.

In nucleotides, the CDR3 is TGTGCCAGCAGCTCAGTAAACACCGGGGAGCTGTTTTTT. Its translation is CASSSVNTGELFF. The chain employs TRBV13 and TRBJ2-2; D remains ambiguous. V lost 4 bases, J lost 2 bases, and 5 bases lay in between. The germline V gene has CDR1 PRHDT and CDR2 FYEKMQ (reference sequence). This CDR3 comprises 13 residues. Filled out from reference TRBV13 and TRBJ2-2, the complete variable domain reads AAGVIQSPRHLIKEKRETATLKCYPIPRHDTVYWYQQGPGQDPQFLISFYEKMQSDKGSIPDRFSAQQFSDYHSELNMSSLELGDSALYFCASSSVNTGELFFGEGSRLTVL.

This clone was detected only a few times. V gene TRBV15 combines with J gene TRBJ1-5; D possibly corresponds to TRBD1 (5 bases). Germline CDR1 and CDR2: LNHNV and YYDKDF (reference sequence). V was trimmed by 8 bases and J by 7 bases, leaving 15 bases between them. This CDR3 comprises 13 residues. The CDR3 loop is CATAWERGQPQHF. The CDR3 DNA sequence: TGTGCCACCGCCTGGGAGCGGGGCCAGCCCCAGCATTTT.

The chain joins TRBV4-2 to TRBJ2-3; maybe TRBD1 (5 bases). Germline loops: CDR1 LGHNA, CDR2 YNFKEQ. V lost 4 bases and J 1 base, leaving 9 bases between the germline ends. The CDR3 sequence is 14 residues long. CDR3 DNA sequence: TGTGCCAGCAGCCCCTTGACAGGCACAGATACGCAGTATTTT. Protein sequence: CASSPLTGTDTQYF.

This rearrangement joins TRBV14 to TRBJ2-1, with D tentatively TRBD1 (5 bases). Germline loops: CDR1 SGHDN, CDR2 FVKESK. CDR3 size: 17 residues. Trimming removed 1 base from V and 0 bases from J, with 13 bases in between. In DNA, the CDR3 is TGTGCCAGCAGCCAAGTCCCCAGGGTTATCTCCTACAATGAGCAGTTCTTC. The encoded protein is CASSQVPRVISYNEQFF.

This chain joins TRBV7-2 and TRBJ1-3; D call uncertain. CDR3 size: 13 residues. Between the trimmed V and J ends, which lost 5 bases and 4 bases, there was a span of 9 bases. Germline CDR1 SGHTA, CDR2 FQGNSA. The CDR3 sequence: CASSLAQGNTIYF. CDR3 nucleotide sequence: TGTGCCAGCAGCCTCGCCCAGGGAAACACCATATATTTT. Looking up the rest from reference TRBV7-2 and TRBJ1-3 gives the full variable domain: GAGVSQSPSNKVTEKGKDVELRCDPISGHTALYWYRQSLGQGLEFLIYFQGNSAPDKSGLPSDRFSAERTGGSVSTLTIQRTQQEDSAVYLCASSLAQGNTIYFGEGSWLTVV.

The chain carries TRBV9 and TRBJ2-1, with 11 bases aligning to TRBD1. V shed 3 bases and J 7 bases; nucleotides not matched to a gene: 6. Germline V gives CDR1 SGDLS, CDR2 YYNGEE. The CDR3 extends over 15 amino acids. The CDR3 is CASSAGTGGGNEQFF. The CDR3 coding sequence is TGTGCCAGCAGCGCCGGGACAGGGGGTGGTAATGAGCAGTTCTTC.

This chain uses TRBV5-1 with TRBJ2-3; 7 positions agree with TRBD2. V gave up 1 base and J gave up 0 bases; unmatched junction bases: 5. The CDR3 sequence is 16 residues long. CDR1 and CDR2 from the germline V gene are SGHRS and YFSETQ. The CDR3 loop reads CASSLSSGSSTDTQYF. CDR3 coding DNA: TGCGCCAGCAGCTTGTCTAGCGGTTCTAGCACAGATACGCAGTATTTT. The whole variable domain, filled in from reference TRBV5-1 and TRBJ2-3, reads KAGVTQTPRYLIKTRGQQVTLSCSPISGHRSVSWYQQTPGQGLQFLFEYFSETQRNKGNFPGRFSGRQFSNSRSEMNVSTLELGDSALYLCASSLSSGSSTDTQYFGPGTRLTVL.

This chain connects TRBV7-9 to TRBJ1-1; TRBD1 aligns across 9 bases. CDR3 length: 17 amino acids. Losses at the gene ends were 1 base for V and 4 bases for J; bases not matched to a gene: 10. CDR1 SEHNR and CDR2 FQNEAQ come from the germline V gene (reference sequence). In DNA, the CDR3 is TGTGCCAGCAGCTTAGGGGAACAGGGGGCGCCGGCCACTGAAGCTTTCTTT. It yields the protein CASSLGEQGAPATEAFF.

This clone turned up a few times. This CDR3 reads CASLGGVGNQPQHF. CDR3 bases: TGTGCCAGTTTAGGGGGGGTAGGCAATCAGCCCCAGCATTTT. The gene calls are TRBV19 and TRBJ1-5, with D possibly matching TRBD1 (6 bases). Trimming removed 8 bases from V and 2 bases from J, with 13 bases in between. Germline lookup yields CDR1 LNHDA and CDR2 SQIVND (reference sequence). The CDR3 totals 14 residues. Supplemented by reference TRBV19 and TRBJ1-5, the full variable domain reads DGGITQSPKYLFRKEGQNVTLSCEQNLNHDAMYWYRQDPGQGLRLIYYSQIVNDFQKGDIAEGYSVSREKKESFPLTVTSAQKNPTAFYLCASLGGVGNQPQHFGDGTRLSIL.

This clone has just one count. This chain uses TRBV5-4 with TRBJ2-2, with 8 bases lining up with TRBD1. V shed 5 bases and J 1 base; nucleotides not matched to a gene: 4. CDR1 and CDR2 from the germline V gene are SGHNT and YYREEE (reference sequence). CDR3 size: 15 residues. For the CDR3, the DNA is TGTGCCAGCAGGGCCGGGACAGGGAACACCGGGGAGCTGTTTTTT. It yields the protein CASRAGTGNTGELFF.

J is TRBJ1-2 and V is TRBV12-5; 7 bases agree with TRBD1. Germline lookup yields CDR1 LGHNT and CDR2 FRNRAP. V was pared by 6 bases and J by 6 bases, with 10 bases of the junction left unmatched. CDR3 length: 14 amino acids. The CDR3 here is CASGTPTGADGYTF. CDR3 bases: TGTGCTAGTGGGACCCCCACAGGGGCGGATGGCTACACCTTC.

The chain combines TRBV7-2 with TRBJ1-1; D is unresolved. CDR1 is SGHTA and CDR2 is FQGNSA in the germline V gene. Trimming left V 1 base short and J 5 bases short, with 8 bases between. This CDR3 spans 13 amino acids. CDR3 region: CASSLGSWTEAFF. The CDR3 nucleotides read TGTGCCAGCAGCTTAGGCAGTTGGACTGAAGCTTTCTTT.

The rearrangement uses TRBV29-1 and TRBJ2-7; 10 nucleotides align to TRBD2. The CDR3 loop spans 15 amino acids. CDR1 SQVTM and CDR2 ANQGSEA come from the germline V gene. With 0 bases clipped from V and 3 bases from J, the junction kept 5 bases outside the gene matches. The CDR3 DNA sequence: TGCAGCGTTGAAGATCGGTCTAGCGGGAGCTACGAGCAGTACTTC. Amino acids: CSVEDRSSGSYEQYF.

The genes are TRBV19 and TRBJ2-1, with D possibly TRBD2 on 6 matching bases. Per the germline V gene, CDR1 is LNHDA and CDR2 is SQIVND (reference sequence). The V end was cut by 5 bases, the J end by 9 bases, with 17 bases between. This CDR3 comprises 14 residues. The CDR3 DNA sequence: TGTGCCAGTAGTCATTTAGGAGGGTTTGGTGAGCAGTTCTTC. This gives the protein CASSHLGGFGEQFF.

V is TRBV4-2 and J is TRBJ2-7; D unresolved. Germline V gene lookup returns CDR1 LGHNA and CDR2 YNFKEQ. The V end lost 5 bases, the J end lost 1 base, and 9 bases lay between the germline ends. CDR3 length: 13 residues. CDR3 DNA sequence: TGTGCCAGCAGCTTATCTGCGTCCTACGAGCAGTACTTC. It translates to CASSLSASYEQYF.

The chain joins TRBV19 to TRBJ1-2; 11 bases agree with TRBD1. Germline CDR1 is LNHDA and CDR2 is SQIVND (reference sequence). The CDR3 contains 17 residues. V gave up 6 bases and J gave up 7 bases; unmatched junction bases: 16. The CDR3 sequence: CASSLTGTGGRERGYTF. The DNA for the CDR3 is TGTGCCAGTAGCTTGACCGGGACAGGGGGTCGGGAGCGTGGCTACACCTTC.

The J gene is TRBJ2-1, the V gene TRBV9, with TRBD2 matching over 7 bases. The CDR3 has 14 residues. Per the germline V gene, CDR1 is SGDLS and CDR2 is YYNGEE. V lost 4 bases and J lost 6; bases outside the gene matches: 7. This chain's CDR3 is CASSSPGLFNEQFF. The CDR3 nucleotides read TGTGCCAGCAGCTCACCGGGACTATTCAATGAGCAGTTCTTC.